A single sample gave rise to the 9 T cell receptor beta chains below, sequenced in a study of cytomegalovirus exposure and HLA in healthy donors. PCR used 60 Vbeta primers and 13 Jbeta primers. Profiled with immunoSEQ multiplex PCR; TCRdb holds only in-frame clones, not every one. The sample carries around 110,000 clones, more than 65% recorded once. Sequencing used PBMCs. The receptors here all came from a man aged 25-45 years in good health and CMV-seronegative.

The genes are TRBV13 and TRBJ2-1, with TRBD2 matching 8 bases. Germline values: CDR1 PRHDT, CDR2 FYEKMQ (reference sequence). The CDR3 has 15 amino acids. V dropped 3 bases and J dropped 5; count of bases not matched to a gene: 6. CDR3 sequence: CASSLSTSGNNEQFF. CDR3 DNA sequence: TGTGCCAGCAGCTTGAGTACTAGCGGTAACAATGAGCAGTTCTTC.

The chain recombines TRBV7-9 with TRBJ2-5; D gene uncertain. CDR3 length: 14 amino acids. V was pared by 8 bases and J by 2 bases, with 15 bases between. CDR1 SEHNR and CDR2 FQNEAQ come from the germline V gene (reference sequence). The CDR3 nucleotides are TGTGCCAGCTCTGGGCAGCCCTTACAAGAGACCCAGTACTTC. Protein product: CASSGQPLQETQYF.

V gene TRBV19 combines with J gene TRBJ1-1, with no clear D. Germline V CDR1 and CDR2: LNHDA, SQIVND (reference sequence). This CDR3 spans 13 amino acids. The V end was cut by 3 bases, the J end by 4 bases, with 9 bases between. Here the CDR3 DNA reads TGTGCCAGTAGTATGGCGGATTCCACTGAAGCTTTCTTT. Translated: CASSMADSTEAFF.

The rearrangement links TRBV15 to TRBJ1-2, with 7 bases that match TRBD1. CDR3 length: 15 amino acids. Losses at the gene ends were 0 bases for V and 4 bases for J; bases not matched to a gene: 5. Germline V gene data show CDR1 as LNHNV and CDR2 as YYDKDF (reference sequence). The CDR3 sequence: CATSRDGDSSYGYTF. DNA of the CDR3: TGTGCCACCAGCAGAGATGGGGACAGTTCCTATGGCTACACCTTC. Full variable domain (remainder filled in from reference TRBV15 and TRBJ1-2): DAMVIQNPRYQVTQFGKPVTLSCSQTLNHNVMYWYQQKSSQAPKLLFHYYDKDFNNEADTPDNFQSRRPNTSFCFLDIRSPGLGDTAMYLCATSRDGDSSYGYTFGSGTRLTVV.

The chain joins TRBV7-2 to TRBJ2-7; D remains ambiguous. The V end lost 0 bases, the J end lost 0 bases, and 6 bases lay between the germline ends. The CDR3 extends over 14 amino acids. Germline loops: CDR1 SGHTA, CDR2 FQGNSA. As DNA, the CDR3 is TGTGCCAGCAGCTTAGCGGGCAGCTCCTACGAGCAGTACTTC. Translating gives CASSLAGSSYEQYF.

The rearrangement links TRBV27 to TRBJ2-3; 7 bases are a match to TRBD2. Germline trimming cut 8 bases from V and 3 bases from J; bases unmatched to any gene: 5. CDR3 length: 13 residues. CDR1 and CDR2 from the germline V gene are MNHEY and SMNVEV (reference sequence). Here the CDR3 reads CASAKRETDTQYF. The CDR3 DNA reads as TGTGCCAGCGCTAAGCGGGAAACAGATACGCAGTATTTT.

The chain combines TRBV30 with TRBJ2-1, with 12 bases fitting TRBD2. V shed 2 bases and J 7 bases; nucleotides not matched to a gene: 6. Looked up from germline, CDR1 is GTSNPN and CDR2 is SVGIG (reference sequence). This CDR3 spans 15 amino acids. The CDR3 DNA follows: TGTGCCTGGAGTCCCCCGGGACTAGCGGGTAATGAGCAGTTCTTC. Translated: CAWSPPGLAGNEQFF.

The chain joins TRBV6-5 to TRBJ1-1; 7 nucleotides agree with TRBD1. V lost 4 bases to trimming and J lost 5 bases; unmatched junction nucleotides: 10. This CDR3 spans 15 amino acids. Germline V lookup: CDR1 MNHEY, CDR2 SVGAGI. The CDR3 DNA reads TGTGCCAGCAGTTCCCTCCCAGGGGGACGGACTGAAGCTTTCTTT. This encodes CASSSLPGGRTEAFF.

The V gene is TRBV5-1, the J gene TRBJ2-5; D possibly corresponds to TRBD1 (6 bases). Per the germline V gene, CDR1 is SGHRS and CDR2 is YFSETQ. Trimming shortened V by 4 bases and J by 2 bases, and 15 bases separated the two germline ends. This CDR3 comprises 15 residues. The CDR3 here is CASSPPSRGQETQYF. CDR3 nucleotide sequence: TGCGCCAGCAGCCCACCAAGCAGGGGTCAAGAGACCCAGTACTTC.